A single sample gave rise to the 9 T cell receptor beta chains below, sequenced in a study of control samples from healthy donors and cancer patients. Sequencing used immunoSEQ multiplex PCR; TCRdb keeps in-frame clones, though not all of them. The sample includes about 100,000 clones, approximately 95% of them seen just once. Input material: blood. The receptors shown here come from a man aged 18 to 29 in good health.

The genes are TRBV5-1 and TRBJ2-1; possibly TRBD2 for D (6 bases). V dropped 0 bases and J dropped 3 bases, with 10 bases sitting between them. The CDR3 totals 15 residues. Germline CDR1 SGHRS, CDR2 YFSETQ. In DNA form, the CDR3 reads TGCGCCAGCAGCTTGGTGGGGGGAGGCTACAATGAGCAGTTCTTC. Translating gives CASSLVGGGYNEQFF.

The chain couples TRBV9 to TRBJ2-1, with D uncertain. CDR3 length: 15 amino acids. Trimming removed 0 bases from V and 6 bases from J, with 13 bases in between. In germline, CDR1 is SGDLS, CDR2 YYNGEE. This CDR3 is CASSVEGRRANEQFF. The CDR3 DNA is TGTGCCAGCAGCGTAGAAGGACGCCGAGCCAATGAGCAGTTCTTC. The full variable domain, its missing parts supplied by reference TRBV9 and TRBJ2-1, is DSGVTQTPKHLITATGQRVTLRCSPRSGDLSVYWYQQSLDQGLQFLIQYYNGEERAKGNILERFSAQQFPDLHSELNLSSLELGDSALYFCASSVEGRRANEQFFGPGTRLTVL.

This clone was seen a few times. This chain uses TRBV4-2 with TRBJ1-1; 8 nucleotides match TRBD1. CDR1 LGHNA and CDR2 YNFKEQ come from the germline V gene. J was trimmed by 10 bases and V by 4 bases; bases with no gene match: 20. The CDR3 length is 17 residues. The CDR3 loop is CASSRGGPETGVNVAFF. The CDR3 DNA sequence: TGTGCCAGCAGCCGCGGAGGGCCAGAGACAGGGGTGAATGTAGCTTTCTTT.

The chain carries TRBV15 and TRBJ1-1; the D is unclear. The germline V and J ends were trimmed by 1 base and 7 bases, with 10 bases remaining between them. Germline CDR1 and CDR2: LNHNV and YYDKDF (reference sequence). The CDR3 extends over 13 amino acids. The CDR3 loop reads CATSRGTEGEAFF. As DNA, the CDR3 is TGTGCCACCAGCAGAGGCACTGAGGGTGAAGCTTTCTTT.

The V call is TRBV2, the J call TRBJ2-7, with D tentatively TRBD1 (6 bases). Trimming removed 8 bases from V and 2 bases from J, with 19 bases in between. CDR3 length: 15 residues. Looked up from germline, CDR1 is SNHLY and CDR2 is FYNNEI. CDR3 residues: CASGVLDSIPYEQYF. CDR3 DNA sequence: TGTGCCAGCGGCGTTCTGGACAGTATACCCTACGAGCAGTACTTC.

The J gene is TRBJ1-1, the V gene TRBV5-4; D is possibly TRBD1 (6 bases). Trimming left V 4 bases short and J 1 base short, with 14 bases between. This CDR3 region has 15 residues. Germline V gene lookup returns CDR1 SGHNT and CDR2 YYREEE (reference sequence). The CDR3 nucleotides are TGTGCCAGCAGCAACAGGGTGTTGGGGAACACTGAAGCTTTCTTT. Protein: CASSNRVLGNTEAFF.

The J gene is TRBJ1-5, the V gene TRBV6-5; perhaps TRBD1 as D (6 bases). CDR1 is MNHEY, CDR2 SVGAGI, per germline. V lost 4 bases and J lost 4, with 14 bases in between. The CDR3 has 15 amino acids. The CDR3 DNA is TGTGCCAGCAGTTTGACAGGTACTAGGAATCAGCCCCAGCATTTT. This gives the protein CASSLTGTRNQPQHF.

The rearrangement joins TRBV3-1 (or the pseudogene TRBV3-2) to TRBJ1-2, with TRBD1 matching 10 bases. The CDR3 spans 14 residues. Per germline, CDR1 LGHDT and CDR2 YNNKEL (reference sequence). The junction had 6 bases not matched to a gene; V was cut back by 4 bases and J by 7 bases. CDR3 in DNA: TGTGCCAGCAGCCCGGGACAGGGGAGCTGTGGCTACACCTTC. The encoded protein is CASSPGQGSCGYTF.

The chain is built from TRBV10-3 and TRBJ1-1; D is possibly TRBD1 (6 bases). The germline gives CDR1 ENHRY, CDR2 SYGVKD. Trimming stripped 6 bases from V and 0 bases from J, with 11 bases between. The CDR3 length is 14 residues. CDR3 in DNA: TGTGCCATCAGCCTAGGGGGAGTGAACACTGAAGCTTTCTTT. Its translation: CAISLGGVNTEAFF.